A single sample gave rise to the 9 T cell receptor beta chains below, sequenced in a study of cytomegalovirus exposure and HLA in healthy donors. The primer mix had 60 Vbeta and 13 Jbeta primers. Data came from immunoSEQ multiplex PCR; TCRdb stores just in-frame clones and leaves some out. The sample has 55,000 to 80,000 clones, approximately 75% seen once. The sequenced sample was PBMCs. Receptors originate from a man aged 45-65 years in good health and CMV-seropositive.

The chain joins TRBV5-1 to TRBJ2-3, with TRBD1 identical over 7 bases. Trimming removed 2 bases from V and 1 base from J; junction bases left unmatched: 1. The CDR3 has 14 amino acids. Germline V CDR1 and CDR2: SGHRS, YFSETQ. The CDR3 loop is CASSFGQGTDTQYF. CDR3 DNA: TGCGCCAGCAGCTTCGGACAGGGCACAGATACGCAGTATTTT.

In its sample, this clone was seen once. The rearrangement joins TRBV2 to TRBJ1-2, with D uncertain. Germline lookup yields CDR1 SNHLY and CDR2 FYNNEI. The germline V and J ends were trimmed by 2 bases and 2 bases, with 6 bases remaining between them. CDR3 length: 13 residues. This CDR3 reads CASSERGNYGYTF. In DNA form, the CDR3 reads TGTGCCAGCAGTGAAAGAGGGAACTATGGCTACACCTTC. Full variable domain (missing parts from reference TRBV2 and TRBJ1-2): EPEVTQTPSHQVTQMGQEVILRCVPISNHLYFYWYRQILGQKVEFLVSFYNNEISEKSEIFDDQFSVERPDGSNFTLKIRSTKLEDSAMYFCASSERGNYGYTFGSGTRLTVV.

This chain joins TRBV5-1 and TRBJ2-1; 11 positions agree with TRBD1. The CDR3 sequence is 15 residues long. With 2 bases clipped from V and 9 bases from J, the junction kept 7 bases outside the gene matches. The V gene's germline CDR1 is SGHRS and CDR2 YFSETQ. The CDR3 sequence: CASSLKGQGVIEQFF. The CDR3 DNA reads TGCGCCAGCAGCTTAAAGGGACAGGGGGTTATTGAGCAGTTCTTC.

J is TRBJ1-3 and V is TRBV19; perhaps TRBD1 as D (5 bases). The CDR3 is made up of 16 amino acids. Trimming stripped 3 bases from V and 2 bases from J, with 14 bases between. Germline V gives CDR1 LNHDA, CDR2 SQIVND (reference sequence). CDR3 loop: CASSIETVRAGNTIYF. Here the CDR3 DNA reads TGTGCCAGTAGTATCGAGACAGTCCGGGCTGGAAACACCATATATTTT.

The gene calls are TRBV7-9 and TRBJ2-4; tentative D call: TRBD2 (6 bases). This CDR3 spans 15 amino acids. The V gene lost 5 bases and the J gene lost 0 bases, with 11 bases spanning the gap. The V gene's germline CDR1 is SEHNR and CDR2 FQNEAQ (reference sequence). CDR3 sequence (DNA): TGTGCCAGCAGCCTGGGGGAGGTAGCCAAAAACATTCAGTACTTC. This codes for CASSLGEVAKNIQYF.

The chain uses TRBV13 and TRBJ1-5; TRBD1 matches 7 bases. From germline, CDR1 is PRHDT and CDR2 FYEKMQ (reference sequence). Trimming at V came to 4 bases and at J to 6 bases, leaving 6 bases not matched to a gene. The CDR3 runs to 14 residues. The CDR3 coding sequence is TGTGCCAGCAGCTCGGGGCAGGGGGTTCAGCCCCAGCATTTT. Translated: CASSSGQGVQPQHF.

The DNA for the CDR3 is TGTGCCAGCAGCTCCCCGGGACAGGGGTTTCCCCAGCCCCAGCATTTT. Translating gives CASSSPGQGFPQPQHF. The V call is TRBV7-9, the J call TRBJ1-5, with 10 bases lining up with TRBD1. Germline CDR1 reads SEHNR; CDR2 reads FQNEAQ (reference sequence). V lost 4 bases to trimming and J lost 7 bases; unmatched junction nucleotides: 10. The CDR3 consists of 16 residues.

The chain recombines TRBV10-2 with TRBJ2-7; TRBD2 matches 11 bases. Germline trimming cut 7 bases from V and 4 bases from J; bases unmatched to any gene: 6. This CDR3 is built from 14 residues. Germline V gene sequence: CDR1 WSHSY, CDR2 SAAADI. The CDR3 DNA follows: TGCGCCAGCACCTGGACTAGCGGGCCGTACGAGCAGTACTTC. As protein: CASTWTSGPYEQYF.

V gene TRBV6-5 combines with J gene TRBJ2-2, with D perhaps matching TRBD1 (6 bases). V shed 4 bases and J shed 1 base, with 13 bases lying between them. The germline gives CDR1 MNHEY, CDR2 SVGAGI. This CDR3 has 16 amino acids. As DNA, the CDR3 is TGTGCCAGCAGTTTTAACAGGGATCGGAACACCGGGGAGCTGTTTTTT. Amino acid sequence: CASSFNRDRNTGELFF.